This record covers a single T cell receptor (beta chain). No cognate antigen has been identified for it. The input lacks base qualities; no much larger clone sits a single base away. The CDR3 starts with the cysteine, ends with the phenylalanine, and has 13 residues. Only the CDR3 DNA stays, 39 bases, in frame from base 1. For CDR1 and CDR2, the germline V gene lists ENHRY and SYGVKD. The junction shows trimming of 6 bases on V and 6 bases on J, and the gene matches do not reach 3 bases of it. These data are taken from a study of cytomegalovirus exposure and HLA in healthy donors (dated by TCRdb to about 2017). For the wider study: According to an earlier analysis of a few hundred of the donors, about 179 million T cells yielded 90 million to 130 million unique TCR beta sequences and about 300 Gb of sequence data. Alongside the repertoire data, information on donor age, sex, ethnicity and CMV serostatus was compiled. The T cell repertoires of 670 or so subjects were profiled by immunosequencing and related to cytomegalovirus serostatus. The aim of the study was to test whether cataloging public T cell receptors could identify signatures of past pathogen exposure. Every repertoire in the discovery cohort had been generated on one and the same sequencing platform. Approximately 300 gigabases of sequencing data and 91 million or so unique TCR sequences made up an early release that covered nearly 650 HLA-typed donors. To predict cytomegalovirus infection status, the study brought together high-throughput TCR immunosequencing, statistical association of individual TCRs with disease status, and machine learning. Among the roughly 390 genotyped donors, about 85% belonged to the genetic ancestry cluster associated with self-reported Caucasian donors. To decide whether each TCR beta V gene segment behaved as functional or pseudogenic, an earlier analysis of approximately 600 of the donors relied on high-throughput TCR beta sequencing. Along with the approximately 600-subject first cohort, a separate validation cohort of approximately 110 different subjects was used. About five DR-DQ haplotypes were treated as single units for association and clustering because of strong linkage in the cohort. Typing coverage differed by locus: A, B, C, DRB1 and DQB1 were typed in roughly 629-640 donors, DQA1 in roughly 500, DPA1 in around 610, and DPB1 in about 450. Both class I and class II loci were covered by HLA typing, at four-digit resolution. In the later analysis, no new phenotypic data were used to find candidate immune exposures; instead, reliance was placed on TCR beta sequences and their occurrence across donors. In a later analysis, previously published TCR beta repertoires from 666 donors were re-analyzed and high-resolution HLA genotyping was added so that TCR occurrence patterns could be studied. Among about 370 genotyped donors of the cohort, an average of approximately 220,000 unique TCR beta nucleotide sequences was sequenced per donor, of which approximately 18% were non-productive. Genome-wide SNP genotypes for about 60% of the 666 donors were used in a later genetic analysis, which treated that subset as a discovery cohort.

The cohort was made up of several hundred healthy bone marrow donors. Cohort members were all nominally healthy when sampled, although unrecorded immune exposures were likely present. The donor tested CMV seropositive, placing the donor among the 289 seropositive members of the cohort. Each donor provided a peripheral blood sample, and peripheral blood mononuclear cells were used for TCR beta sequencing. The Qiagen DNeasy Blood Extraction Kit was used to extract genomic DNA from the blood cell samples. Libraries were built with the immunoSEQ multiplex PCR assay. The multiplex PCR relied on a mix of 60 forward primers for TCR Vbeta segments and 13 reverse primers for TCR Jbeta segments. The CDR3 region of rearranged TCR beta genes was amplified from genomic DNA with a multiplex PCR assay. The amplified TCR beta libraries were sequenced on the Illumina HiSeq System as 87-base-pair reads. The paper's data handling went like this. A later analysis tallied approximately 87 million unique TCR beta chains across the approximately 670 repertoires, and about 12 million of those chains were shared by two or more donors. A nearest-neighbor algorithm error-corrected the raw reads and collapsed the reads into unique sequences, merging closely related sequences to remove PCR and sequencing errors. V, D and J gene segments were assigned by aligning CDR3 sequences to IMGT reference sequences. For a sequence to be retained, a match of at least six nucleotides to both a V gene segment and a J gene segment was required. Rearrangements were called productive when the CDR3 lacked stop codons and stayed in frame with V and J; all others were non-productive. CDR3 was defined by IMGT convention, running from the second conserved V-encoded cysteine to the conserved J-encoded phenylalanine. Sequences without an unambiguous match to a single V gene segment were excluded from the earlier analysis of 587 of the donors. An earlier analysis of fewer than 750 of the donors called V segments functional above 56.7% productive rearrangements and segregating when the between-donor standard deviation exceeded 5%. A statistical classification framework was developed to diagnose cytomegalovirus status using the catalog of TCR beta chain sequences. A later analysis assigned V and J genes by comparing TCR nucleotide sequences with IMGT/GENE-DB human TR gene sequences. The TCRdist pipeline was used in a later analysis to assign CDR3 sequences and most-parsimonious VDJ recombination scenarios. In a later analysis, every TCR beta chain was defined by the combination of its CDR3 amino acid sequence and its V-gene family, and reads without a unique V-gene family were dropped. To address suspected cross-contamination and a sequencing artifact, a later analysis removed under 600 highly shared, low-generation-probability nucleotide sequences. In a later analysis, a clonal expansion index was calculated for each public chain from normalized within-repertoire ranks of inferred template counts. Generation probabilities in a later analysis came from a VDJ recombination model fitted to out-of-frame rearrangements, and those results were checked against IGoR. Hypergeometric tests were used in a later analysis to score TCR-TCR, TCR-HLA and TCR-CMV co-occurrence, with a repertoire-size bias correction applied to the TCR pairs. A later analysis estimated false discovery rates by permuting HLA or CMV assignments 20 times. In a later analysis, co-occurring TCRs were grouped using DBSCAN, with TCRdist sequence similarity added in when clustering inside HLA-allele-positive subsets. Repertoires with fewer than 30,000 or more than 120,000 public chains, plus five repertoires with anomalous nucleotide sharing, were excluded from co-occurrence clustering. TCRdb stores this immuneACCESS table with in-frame sequences only. Part of the clones is absent; in the studies checked, under half of the shortfall reflects unresolved V genes, and no reason is known for the rest. Clone size and the V and J calls come from that table; the DNA yielded D and trimming. For this sample there are 200,000 to 250,000 clones; about 80% appear just once. The top ten clonotypes cover roughly 10% of the sample.

General study outcomes and caveats: Immune exposure information for the cohort was limited to CMV serostatus. In a later analysis, some 18,000 TCR beta sequences were associated with specific HLA alleles at a false discovery rate of 0.05. In a later genetic analysis, a missense DCLRE1C variant was associated with V-gene and J-gene trimming of TCR beta chains, and the association was replicated in an independent cohort. In a later analysis, TCR association rates were found to vary across HLA loci, with the most associated TCRs seen for DRB1 alleles and the fewest for HLA-C alleles. The presence/absence analyses assumed that sequencing depth was roughly uniform across donors, and that assumption may not be true. In an earlier analysis of around 600 of the donors, most TCR beta V segments were observed in productive rearrangements about 87% or about 30% of the time, broadly matching IMGT annotations. In a later analysis, most CMV-associated TCR beta chains were found to appear HLA-restricted, with HLA associations seemingly driven largely by CMV exposure. Only TCR beta chains were sequenced in this cohort, and the absence of alpha or paired-chain data limited detectable features. In a later analysis, HLA-associated TCR beta chains showed more clonal expansion and lower generation probabilities than non-associated chains that were equally common. A total of 150 to 200 TCR beta chains were listed by the study as associated with cytomegalovirus. A group of highly shared sequence variants was considered likely to be a technical artifact of the sequencing pipeline. Compared with the roughly 720-donor mean, donors in an Asian-associated ancestry cluster had fewer N-insertions in productive TCRs, according to a later genetic analysis. A later analysis reported that several top co-occurrence clusters appeared linked to parvovirus B19, influenza, CMV and Epstein-Barr virus. HLA typing was unavailable for some donors at each locus, so association tests used only the typed subset. While some public TCRs were present in many individuals, most TCR sequences turned up only very rarely across donors. Linkage disequilibrium might explain the correlated functional status among segregating V segments, but an unknown experimental factor could not be ruled out. Because the 87-base-pair reads could not distinguish some IMGT-functional V segments, including TRBV6-2 and TRBV6-3, those segments were excluded. The earlier analysis of around 600 of the donors excluded some 15 rarely observed V segments, including chromosome 9 orphons, because counts were too low. The authors suggested that the approach could potentially be extended to other disease states and immunological phenotypes. When HLA alleles, especially DR and DQ, strongly co-occurred, TCR associations were difficult to assign to individual alleles. In both the original and validation cohorts, the classifier was reported to diagnose cytomegalovirus status with high specificity and sensitivity. Three of the identified cytomegalovirus-associated TCR beta chains were confirmed in vitro to be specific for cytomegalovirus antigens. A further reported finding was that TCR beta sequences accurately predicted the HLA-A and HLA-B alleles for most subjects in the first cohort.

The sequenced sample was PBMCs. The rearranged segments are TRBV10-3 and TRBJ2-1; TRBD2 lines up with 9 middle nucleotides. The receptor's source is a woman aged 50 to 60 in good health and CMV-seropositive. The nucleotide sequence reads TGTGCCATCAGACTAGCGGGTTCCAATGAGCAGTTCTTC. Translated, it reads CAIRLAGSNEQFF.